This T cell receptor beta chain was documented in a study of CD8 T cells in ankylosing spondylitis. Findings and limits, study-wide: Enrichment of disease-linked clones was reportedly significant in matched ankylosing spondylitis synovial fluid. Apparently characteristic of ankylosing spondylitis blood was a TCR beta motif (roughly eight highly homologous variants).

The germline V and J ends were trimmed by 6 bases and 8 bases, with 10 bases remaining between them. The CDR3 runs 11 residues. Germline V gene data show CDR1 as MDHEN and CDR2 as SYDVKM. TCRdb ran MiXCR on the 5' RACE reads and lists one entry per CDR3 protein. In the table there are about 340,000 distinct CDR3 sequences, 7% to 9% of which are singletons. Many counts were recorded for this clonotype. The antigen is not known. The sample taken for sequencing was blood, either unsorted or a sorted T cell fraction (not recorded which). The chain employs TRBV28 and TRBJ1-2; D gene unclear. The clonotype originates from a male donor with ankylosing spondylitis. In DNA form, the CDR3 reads TGTGCCAGCAGCCTAGAATGGGGCTACACCTTC. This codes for CASSLEWGYTF.